This record looks at one T cell receptor beta chain sequence and its context. What it binds is unknown. This entry comes from a study of graft-versus-host responses after intestinal transplantation. Study-level information: Recipients got multivisceral, liver-intestinal, or isolated intestinal transplants. Findings and limits, study-wide: GvH clones turned up in recipient marrow; some had shown up first in ileum or blood. Among circulating GvH clones, peak levels were associated with early post-transplant declines in HvG clones.

Germline CDR1 reads SQVTM; CDR2 reads ANQGSEA. This CDR3 region has 14 residues. V lost 6 bases and J lost 0; bases outside the gene matches: 7. The data were produced by immunoSEQ multiplex PCR, yet TCRdb's version contains in-frame clones alone and is incomplete. The table shows 95,000 to 110,000 clones, with approximately 93% occurring only once. The chain links TRBV29-1 to TRBJ2-7; 8 bases align to TRBD2. The sample in question was unstimulated CD8+ T cells sorted from spleen or lymph node cells, obtained before intestinal transplant. The source of this sequence is a human donor who received an intestinal transplant. CDR3: CSVVSGESSYEQYF. For the CDR3, the DNA is TGCAGCGTAGTTAGCGGGGAGAGCTCCTACGAGCAGTACTTC.